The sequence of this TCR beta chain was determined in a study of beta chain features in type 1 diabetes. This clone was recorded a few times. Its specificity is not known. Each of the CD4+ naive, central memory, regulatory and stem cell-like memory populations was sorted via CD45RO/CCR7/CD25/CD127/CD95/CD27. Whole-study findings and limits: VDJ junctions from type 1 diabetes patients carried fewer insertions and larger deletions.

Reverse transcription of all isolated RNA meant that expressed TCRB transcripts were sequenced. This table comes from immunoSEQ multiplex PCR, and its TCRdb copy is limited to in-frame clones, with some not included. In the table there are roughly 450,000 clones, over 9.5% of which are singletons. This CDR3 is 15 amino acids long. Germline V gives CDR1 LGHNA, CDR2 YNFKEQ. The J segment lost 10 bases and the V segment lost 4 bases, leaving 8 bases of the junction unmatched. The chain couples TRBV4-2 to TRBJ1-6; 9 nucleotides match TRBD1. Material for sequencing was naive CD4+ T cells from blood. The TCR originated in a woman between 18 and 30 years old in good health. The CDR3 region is CASSRSTGGQSPLHF. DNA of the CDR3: TGTGCCAGCAGCCGGTCGACAGGGGGGCAATCACCCCTCCACTTT.